Listed below are T cell receptor beta chains from one sample, sequenced in a study of beta chain features in type 1 diabetes. Assay used: immunoSEQ multiplex PCR; TCRdb lists only in-frame clones, some missing. The sample shows around 110,000 clones, 15% to 20% of them seen only once. Sequenced input: central memory CD4+ T cells from blood. These receptors were obtained from a man between 25 and 39 years old with type 1 diabetes. The CDR3 runs from the conserved cysteine through the conserved F or W. Each record gives: J gene, V gene, CDR3 protein.

TRBJ1-4 TRBV4-3 CASSQGTAGRNEKLFF
TRBJ1-2 TRBV7-8 CASSVSGQGTYGYTF
TRBJ2-6 TRBV19 CASSPHSGANVLTF
TRBJ1-2 TRBV27 CASSSLPVYGYTF
TRBJ1-1 TRBV5-1 CASSPGYVDTEAFF
TRBJ1-2 TRBV16 CASSLQGISYGYTF
TRBJ2-7 TRBV4-3 CASSQDKRGGVYEQYF
TRBJ1-2 TRBV7-2 CASSLQDVLRGAF
TRBJ2-2 TRBV4-2 CASSQDGPPGELFF
TRBJ2-7 TRBV7-2 CASSPQPGGVYEQYF
TRBJ2-7 TRBV10-3 CAISGGLGNEQYF
TRBJ2-3 TRBV9 CASSASGQGGTDTQYF
TRBJ2-7 TRBV7-2 CASSSQGLNEQYF
TRBJ2-7 TRBV7-2 CASSPTGIHEQYF
TRBJ2-2 TRBV19 CASSTMDGELFF
TRBJ2-7 TRBV7-2 CASRFLPGGTDYEQYF
TRBJ2-6 TRBV7-3 CASSLSSGANVLTF
TRBJ1-2 TRBV5-1 CASSPLTGHGYTF
TRBJ2-3 TRBV7-2 CASSTRRGASTDTQYF
TRBJ2-3 TRBV5-1 CASSFRDRESDTQYF
TRBJ1-2 TRBV7-2 CASSPAIPTGRPNYGYTF
TRBJ2-5 TRBV15 CATSRGKGQGAETQYF
TRBJ2-7 TRBV30 CAWGRKGNEQYF
TRBJ2-2 TRBV18 CASSPPLGLTTGELFF
TRBJ2-7 TRBV11-2 CASSLAWTSGNIDEQYF
TRBJ2-5 TRBV7-2 CASSPSGGLETQYF
TRBJ2-5 TRBV9 CASSVESGQGTQYF
TRBJ1-1 TRBV4-3 CASSRQGNTEAFF
TRBJ2-2 TRBV28 CASSTTPAGGYTGELFF
TRBJ1-3 TRBV29-1 CSVGFGLGNTIYF
TRBJ2-1 TRBV11-3 CASSRQDLYNEQFF
TRBJ2-7 TRBV18 CASSQITPGALSYEQYF
TRBJ1-3 TRBV9 CASSVETGSGNTIYF
TRBJ2-3 TRBV7-2 CASSSARTADTQYF
TRBJ2-3 TRBV9 CASSVSLAADTQYF
TRBJ1-6 TRBV4-3 CASSQVPFLALHF
TRBJ2-7 TRBV13 CASSDFGTGGGEQYF
TRBJ2-7 TRBV19 CASRRTGPYEQYF
TRBJ2-1 TRBV11-2 CASSNGASGGTYNEQFF
TRBJ1-2 TRBV5-1 CASSSGDIQHGYTF